A selection of T cell receptor beta chains follows, all from one sample in a study of blood T cell repertoires in COVID-19. Sequenced by immunoSEQ multiplex PCR; TCRdb stores in-frame clones only, minus some. The table shows around 230,000 clones, with about four fifths occurring only once. Sequencing input: peripheral blood. These TCRs come from a woman aged 40-49 years with active or convalescent COVID-19. CDR3s include the opening cysteine and the closing phenylalanine or tryptophan. D genes are given only for firm matches. Only part of the rows carry a size: once, few, many, or a class if the clone is expanded.

CDR3aa: CASSPLGGGLYGYTF; CDR3nt: TGTGCCAGCAGTCCCCTCGGGGGGGGGCTCTATGGCTACACCTTC; j_gene: TRBJ1-2; abundance: NA; d_gene: NA; v_gene: TRBV27; len: 15
CDR3aa: CASSNIRGQYF; CDR3nt: TGTGCCAGCAGTAATATAAGGGGCCAGTACTTC; j_gene: TRBJ2-5; abundance: once; d_gene: NA; v_gene: TRBV12-3/TRBV12-4; len: 11
CDR3aa: CASSVATATNEKLFF; CDR3nt: TGTGCCAGCAGCGTAGCGACAGCCACTAATGAAAAACTGTTTTTT; j_gene: TRBJ1-4; abundance: NA; d_gene: NA; v_gene: TRBV9; len: 15
CDR3aa: CASSPRWGGASPTEAFF; CDR3nt: TGTGCCAGCAGCCCCCGGTGGGGGGGCGCATCTCCCACTGAAGCTTTCTTT; j_gene: TRBJ1-1; abundance: NA; d_gene: NA; v_gene: TRBV3-1/TRBV3-2; len: 17
CDR3aa: CASSLRGLLGTDTQYF; CDR3nt: TGTGCCAGCAGCTTACGCGGACTCCTGGGGACAGATACGCAGTATTTT; j_gene: TRBJ2-3; abundance: NA; d_gene: NA; v_gene: TRBV7-3; len: 16
CDR3aa: CASSAKRGQSNEKLFF; CDR3nt: TGTGCCAGCAGCGCGAAGAGGGGACAGTCAAATGAAAAACTGTTTTTT; j_gene: TRBJ1-4; abundance: NA; d_gene: TRBD1; v_gene: TRBV9; len: 16
CDR3aa: CASHSPGLKNIQYF; CDR3nt: TGTGCCAGCCATTCTCCGGGACTAAAAAACATTCAGTACTTC; j_gene: TRBJ2-4; abundance: NA; d_gene: TRBD2; v_gene: TRBV25-1; len: 14
CDR3aa: CASSRQNYGYTF; CDR3nt: TGTGCCAGCAGCCGTCAGAACTATGGCTACACCTTC; j_gene: TRBJ1-2; abundance: NA; d_gene: NA; v_gene: TRBV28; len: 12
CDR3aa: CASRRGTGQSYEQYF; CDR3nt: TGTGCCAGCAGACGTGGGACGGGACAATCCTACGAGCAGTACTTC; j_gene: TRBJ2-7; abundance: NA; d_gene: NA; v_gene: TRBV9; len: 15
CDR3aa: CASSPHRPGGYTF; CDR3nt: TGTGCCAGCAGTCCCCACAGGCCGGGCGGCTACACCTTC; j_gene: TRBJ1-2; abundance: NA; d_gene: NA; v_gene: TRBV6-5; len: 13
CDR3aa: CASSLGGGSNYGYTF; CDR3nt: TGTGCCAGCAGCTTAGGAGGCGGATCTAACTATGGCTACACCTTC; j_gene: TRBJ1-2; abundance: NA; d_gene: NA; v_gene: TRBV11-3; len: 15
CDR3aa: CASGLGDRPNNSPLHF; CDR3nt: TGTGCTAGTGGTTTGGGGGACAGGCCTAATAATTCACCCCTCCACTTT; j_gene: TRBJ1-6; abundance: NA; d_gene: TRBD1; v_gene: TRBV12-5; len: 16
CDR3aa: CASRDRGTYNSPLHF; CDR3nt: TGTGCCAGTAGGGACAGGGGGACCTATAATTCACCCCTCCACTTT; j_gene: TRBJ1-6; abundance: NA; d_gene: TRBD1; v_gene: TRBV19; len: 15
CDR3aa: CSVSTGEKLFF; CDR3nt: TGCAGCGTGTCGACAGGGGAAAAACTGTTTTTT; j_gene: TRBJ1-4; abundance: few; d_gene: TRBD1; v_gene: TRBV29-1; len: 11
CDR3aa: CASSLGRASNQPQHF; CDR3nt: TGTGCCAGCAGTTTGGGCAGGGCTAGCAATCAGCCCCAGCATTTT; j_gene: TRBJ1-5; abundance: few; d_gene: NA; v_gene: TRBV28; len: 15
CDR3aa: CASSAGPREKLFF; CDR3nt: TGTGCCAGCAGTGCTGGGCCTCGGGAAAAACTGTTTTTT; j_gene: TRBJ1-4; abundance: once; d_gene: NA; v_gene: TRBV2; len: 13
CDR3aa: CASSPAGTEATEAFF; CDR3nt: TGCGCCAGCAGCCCGGCCGGGACAGAGGCGACTGAAGCTTTCTTT; j_gene: TRBJ1-1; abundance: NA; d_gene: TRBD1; v_gene: TRBV5-1; len: 15
CDR3aa: CASSFKRGYTGELFF; CDR3nt: TGTGCCAGCAGCTTTAAGAGGGGGTACACCGGGGAGCTGTTTTTT; j_gene: TRBJ2-2; abundance: NA; d_gene: NA; v_gene: TRBV5-7; len: 15
CDR3aa: CASSNQISGNTIYF; CDR3nt: TGTGCCAGCAGTAACCAGATCTCTGGAAACACCATATATTTT; j_gene: TRBJ1-3; abundance: NA; d_gene: NA; v_gene: TRBV28; len: 14
CDR3aa: CATSDSDIYYGYTF; CDR3nt: TGTGCCACCAGTGATTCGGACATATACTATGGCTACACCTTC; j_gene: TRBJ1-2; abundance: NA; d_gene: NA; v_gene: TRBV24-1; len: 14
CDR3aa: CASSQEQTGFGNTDTQYF; CDR3nt: TGCGCCAGCAGCCAAGAACAGACAGGGTTCGGGAACACAGATACGCAGTATTTT; j_gene: TRBJ2-3; abundance: few; d_gene: TRBD1; v_gene: TRBV4-3; len: 18
CDR3aa: CASSLVGGGHATKNIQYF; CDR3nt: TGCGCCAGCAGCTTGGTGGGAGGGGGTCATGCGACCAAAAACATTCAGTACTTC; j_gene: TRBJ2-4; abundance: NA; d_gene: NA; v_gene: TRBV5-1; len: 18
CDR3aa: CASSLDRPANTEAFF; CDR3nt: TGTGCCAGCAGCTTGGACAGGCCTGCGAACACTGAAGCTTTCTTT; j_gene: TRBJ1-1; abundance: NA; d_gene: TRBD1; v_gene: TRBV7-3; len: 15
CDR3aa: CASSLGLGQGAKPQHF; CDR3nt: TGTGCCAGCAGTCTAGGCCTGGGACAGGGGGCGAAGCCCCAGCATTTT; j_gene: TRBJ1-5; abundance: NA; d_gene: TRBD1; v_gene: TRBV2; len: 16
CDR3aa: CASSMTGADEQYF; CDR3nt: TGTGCCAGCAGTATGACAGGAGCCGACGAGCAGTACTTC; j_gene: TRBJ2-7; abundance: once; d_gene: NA; v_gene: TRBV12-3/TRBV12-4; len: 13
CDR3aa: CASSERTDRIQPQHF; CDR3nt: TGTGCCAGCAGCGAAAGGACAGATAGGATCCAGCCCCAGCATTTT; j_gene: TRBJ1-5; abundance: NA; d_gene: NA; v_gene: TRBV21-1; len: 15
CDR3aa: CASGGNSIGNTIYF; CDR3nt: TGTGCCAGCGGAGGGAATTCGATTGGAAACACCATATATTTT; j_gene: TRBJ1-3; abundance: NA; d_gene: NA; v_gene: TRBV6-5; len: 14
CDR3aa: CASSQETGRRSYTF; CDR3nt: TGCGCCAGCAGCCAAGAGACAGGTCGACGTAGCTACACCTTC; j_gene: TRBJ1-2; abundance: NA; d_gene: NA; v_gene: TRBV4-3; len: 14
CDR3aa: CASSSPDRSSYGYTF; CDR3nt: TGTGCCAGCAGTTCCCCGGACAGATCGAGCTATGGCTACACCTTC; j_gene: TRBJ1-2; abundance: NA; d_gene: NA; v_gene: TRBV6-5; len: 15
CDR3aa: CASSPKSGLAGTYEQYF; CDR3nt: TGTGCCAGCAGCCCAAAATCGGGACTAGCGGGTACCTACGAGCAGTACTTC; j_gene: TRBJ2-7; abundance: NA; d_gene: TRBD2; v_gene: TRBV5-4; len: 17
CDR3aa: CASSVSGRLNTGELFF; CDR3nt: TGTGCCAGCAGCGTCAGCGGGAGGTTGAACACCGGGGAGCTGTTTTTT; j_gene: TRBJ2-2; abundance: NA; d_gene: TRBD2; v_gene: TRBV9; len: 16
CDR3aa: CASSEWPSSYNEQFF; CDR3nt: TGTGCCAGCAGTGAATGGCCTAGCTCCTACAATGAGCAGTTCTTC; j_gene: TRBJ2-1; abundance: NA; d_gene: NA; v_gene: TRBV2; len: 15
CDR3aa: CASSLYPGLAGYTF; CDR3nt: TGTGCCAGCAGCTTATATCCAGGTTTGGCTGGCTACACCTTC; j_gene: TRBJ1-2; abundance: NA; d_gene: NA; v_gene: TRBV7-9; len: 14
CDR3aa: CASSATGTNTEAFF; CDR3nt: TGTGCCAGCAGCGCGACAGGGACGAACACTGAAGCTTTCTTT; j_gene: TRBJ1-1; abundance: NA; d_gene: TRBD1; v_gene: TRBV7-6; len: 14
CDR3aa: CASTRNSGGLNTGELFF; CDR3nt: TGTGCCAGTACCCGGAATAGCGGGGGCCTCAACACCGGGGAGCTGTTTTTT; j_gene: TRBJ2-2; abundance: NA; d_gene: TRBD2; v_gene: TRBV19; len: 17
CDR3aa: CASSLGQGASGYTF; CDR3nt: TGCGCCAGCAGCTTGGGACAGGGGGCCTCTGGCTACACCTTC; j_gene: TRBJ1-2; abundance: NA; d_gene: TRBD1; v_gene: TRBV5-1; len: 14
CDR3aa: CATSRAGQGTYEQYF; CDR3nt: TGTGCCACCAGCAGAGCTGGACAGGGGACCTACGAGCAGTACTTC; j_gene: TRBJ2-7; abundance: NA; d_gene: TRBD1; v_gene: TRBV15; len: 15
CDR3aa: CASSYSGQVYEKLFF; CDR3nt: TGTGCCAGCAGTTACTCGGGACAGGTATATGAAAAACTGTTTTTT; j_gene: TRBJ1-4; abundance: NA; d_gene: TRBD1; v_gene: TRBV6-5; len: 15
CDR3aa: CASSYTFPWYEQYF; CDR3nt: TGTGCCAGCAGTTATACTTTCCCCTGGTACGAGCAGTACTTC; j_gene: TRBJ2-7; abundance: NA; d_gene: NA; v_gene: TRBV6-2/TRBV6-3; len: 14
CDR3aa: CASSPPLGTEAFF; CDR3nt: TGTGCCAGCTCACCACCCCTAGGCACTGAAGCTTTCTTT; j_gene: TRBJ1-1; abundance: NA; d_gene: NA; v_gene: TRBV18; len: 13
CDR3aa: CASSFSGSNQPQHF; CDR3nt: TGTGCCAGCAGCTTTTCCGGTAGCAATCAGCCCCAGCATTTT; j_gene: TRBJ1-5; abundance: NA; d_gene: NA; v_gene: TRBV7-6; len: 14
CDR3aa: CASSLSGTSGRSRGNEQFF; CDR3nt: TGTGCCAGCAGCTTAAGTGGGACTAGCGGGAGATCTCGCGGGAATGAGCAGTTCTTC; j_gene: TRBJ2-1; abundance: NA; d_gene: TRBD2; v_gene: TRBV7-3; len: 19
CDR3aa: CASSPGTGPEAFF; CDR3nt: TGTGCCAGCTCACCCGGGACAGGGCCTGAAGCTTTCTTT; j_gene: TRBJ1-1; abundance: NA; d_gene: TRBD1; v_gene: TRBV18; len: 13
CDR3aa: CASSKSGGLDTQYF; CDR3nt: TGCGCCAGCAGCAAGAGCGGGGGGTTAGATACGCAGTATTTT; j_gene: TRBJ2-3; abundance: NA; d_gene: TRBD2; v_gene: TRBV5-1; len: 14
CDR3aa: CASSLRGNYGYTF; CDR3nt: TGTGCCAGCAGCTTAAGAGGGAACTATGGCTACACCTTC; j_gene: TRBJ1-2; abundance: once; d_gene: NA; v_gene: TRBV11-3; len: 13